This entry lists 10 T cell receptor beta chains sequenced from one sample in a study of OX40 agonist ivuxolimab in advanced cancers. The protocol was immunoSEQ multiplex PCR, while the TCRdb copy is restricted to in-frame clones and leaves out a portion. Here the sample spans about 19,000 clones, about 74% being singletons. The starting material was CD4+ or CD8+ T cells sorted from blood, obtained in a trial of the OX40 agonist ivuxolimab. The receptors originated from an adult with an advanced solid tumor such as melanoma, head and neck, liver or kidney cancer.

This chain joins TRBV28 and TRBJ2-5; 9 bases are shared with TRBD2. The germline V gene has CDR1 MDHEN and CDR2 SYDVKM. V lost 6 bases to trimming and J lost 5 bases; unmatched junction nucleotides: 4. This CDR3 spans 13 amino acids. Here the CDR3 DNA reads TGTGCCAGCAGAGTAGCGGGAGCGGAGACCCAGTACTTC. Its translation is CASRVAGAETQYF.

The chain uses TRBV2 and TRBJ2-3; D might be TRBD2 (6 bases). This CDR3 has 14 amino acids. Trimming removed 6 bases from V and 4 bases from J, with 14 bases in between. Germline lookup yields CDR1 SNHLY and CDR2 FYNNEI. Here the CDR3 reads CASRRLEDADTQYF. The DNA of the CDR3 is TGTGCCAGCAGGAGACTAGAAGACGCAGATACGCAGTATTTT.

This chain uses TRBV27 with TRBJ1-1; possible D gene TRBD1, 6 bases. Trimming removed 5 bases at V and 1 base at J, with 8 bases between. The CDR3 is 13 residues long. Germline CDR1 reads MNHEY; CDR2 reads SMNVEV (reference sequence). The DNA for the CDR3 is TGTGCCAGCAGTGGGACATCGAACACTGAAGCTTTCTTT. Translated: CASSGTSNTEAFF.

The genes are TRBV28 and TRBJ1-1; D is unresolved. Germline lookup yields CDR1 MDHEN and CDR2 SYDVKM. The V end was cut by 3 bases, the J end by 6 bases, with 5 bases between. CDR3 length: 11 residues. CDR3 amino acids: CASSFTAEAFF. DNA for the CDR3: TGTGCCAGCAGTTTTACCGCTGAAGCTTTCTTT.

This sequence joins TRBV5-4 and TRBJ2-1; TRBD1 matches at 7 bases. From germline, CDR1 is SGHNT and CDR2 YYREEE (reference sequence). This CDR3 region has 13 residues. J was trimmed by 9 bases and V by 2 bases; bases with no gene match: 5. CDR3 sequence: CASSFFTGAEQFF. CDR3 bases: TGTGCCAGCAGCTTTTTTACAGGGGCTGAGCAGTTCTTC.

The V call is TRBV7-8, the J call TRBJ2-1; possibly TRBD1 or TRBD2 for D (7 bases each). The germline V gene has CDR1 SGHVS and CDR2 FQNEAQ. This CDR3 comprises 14 residues. Trimming took off 2 bases at V and 7 bases at J, with 12 bases between the two ends. CDR3 region: CASSLIQGGNEQFF. CDR3 DNA: TGTGCCAGCAGCTTAATCCAGGGGGGGAATGAGCAGTTCTTC.

This rearrangement joins TRBV4-1 to TRBJ2-1; D is tentatively TRBD1 or TRBD2 (5 bases each). The CDR3 spans 12 residues. CDR1 is MGHRA and CDR2 is YSYEKL in the germline V gene. V lost 6 bases and J lost 4, with 7 bases in between. CDR3 sequence reads: CASRGEYNEQFF. CDR3 nucleotide sequence: TGCGCCAGCAGAGGGGAGTACAATGAGCAGTTCTTC.

The chain carries TRBV6-6 and TRBJ1-2; 7 nucleotides line up with TRBD1. V lost 2 bases and J lost 6; bases outside the gene matches: 6. This CDR3 is built from 14 residues. In germline, CDR1 is MNHNY, CDR2 SVGAGI (reference sequence). The DNA of the CDR3 is TGTGCCAGCAGTTACCGACCAACAGGGGATGGCTACACCTTC. Translating gives CASSYRPTGDGYTF.

In nucleotides, the CDR3 is TGTGCCAGCAGCTCAGGGTCGGCTGAGCAGTTCTTC. It codes for CASSSGSAEQFF. The chain is built from TRBV7-6 and TRBJ2-1, with D possibly being TRBD1 (5 bases). Germline V gene lookup returns CDR1 SGHVS and CDR2 FNYEAQ. The germline V and J ends were trimmed by 4 bases and 9 bases, with 10 bases remaining between them. The CDR3 has 12 amino acids.

This clone has just one count. J is TRBJ2-7 and V is TRBV20-1; D unresolved. The germline V and J ends were trimmed by 6 bases and 3 bases, with 9 bases remaining between them. This CDR3 comprises 11 residues. Germline V gives CDR1 DFQATT, CDR2 SNEGSKA (reference sequence). The CDR3 DNA is TGCAGTGCCAGTCCCGGCTACGAGCAGTACTTC. It specifies CSASPGYEQYF.